This T cell receptor beta chain derives from a study of human T cells and chemical hapten exposure. The wider study: 2% DPC was applied to approximately 2 cm by approximately 2 cm of upper inner arm skin for sensitization. Overall study findings and caveats: DPC sensitization left the count of TCRs above 1 in 1000 unchanged.

The time point was: pre-sensitization, week 0. Documented treatment: therapeutic diphenylcyclopropenone sensitization with weekly scalp DPC. Extraction yielded total RNA from whole blood (unfractionated). TCRdb re-called the RACE reads with MiXCR, one entry per CDR3 protein. The table has tens of thousands of distinct CDR3 sequences, roughly 9% seen once; the top ten hold 9.5% to 10%. The CDR3 runs to 15 residues. CDR1 and CDR2 from the germline V gene are SGHTA and FQGNSA. Trimming took 0 bases from V and 2 from J, leaving 8 bases between them. This clonotype was seen more than once but under ten times. Its antigen is as yet unknown.

This sequence was found in a woman aged 25 to 45 with alopecia areata. Some clones in this sample may be carry-over from other donors' samples. The sample in question was whole blood, obtained in connection with sensitization to the hapten diphenylcyclopropenone (DPC). J is TRBJ1-3 and V is TRBV7-2; D is unclear. In DNA, the CDR3 is TGTGCCAGCAGCTTAGCGGAGTCAGCTGGAAACACCATATATTTT. This encodes CASSLAESAGNTIYF.